This TCR beta chain appears in the sequencing data of a study of OX40 agonist ivuxolimab in advanced cancers. Study-level background: The patients got ivuxolimab, which is an agonistic anti-OX40 (CD134) antibody. Patients in dose escalation had liver, melanoma, kidney or head and neck cancers. Study-level findings and limits: Expanded clones tended on average to be more numerous among CD8+ T cells than CD4+.

The V and J ends lost 5 bases and 7 bases respectively, with 11 bases between them. The germline gives CDR1 SGHVS, CDR2 FQNEAQ. This CDR3 has 13 residues. Sequencing used immunoSEQ multiplex PCR; TCRdb keeps in-frame clones, though not all of them. The table shows roughly 48,000 clones, with roughly 83% occurring only once. Note on this clone: What it binds is unknown.

Sequences were derived from CD4+ or CD8+ T cells sorted from blood, sampled in a trial of the OX40 agonist ivuxolimab. This receptor was taken from an adult with an advanced solid tumor such as melanoma, head and neck, liver or kidney cancer. The rearrangement uses TRBV7-8 and TRBJ2-2; D gene uncertain. The CDR3 sequence is CASSDYLIGELFF. CDR3 in DNA: TGTGCCAGCAGCGATTACTTGATCGGGGAGCTGTTTTTT.